A single sample gave rise to the 10 T cell receptor beta chains below, sequenced in a study of shared clonotypes between healthy human individuals. Produced via immunoSEQ multiplex PCR; TCRdb's table is partial and in-frame only. The sample consists of 950,000 to 1,100,000 clones, about 75% of them appearing once. Source material: memory CD4+ T cells sorted from blood. Subset meaning: CD45RA-negative fraction. The receptors derive from a man between 18 and 29 years old in good health.

For this clone: Being one base from a much bigger clone, this may be a read error. The rearrangement uses TRBV5-1 and TRBJ2-7; the match to TRBD1 covers 9 bases. The length of the CDR3 is 15 residues. Looked up from germline, CDR1 is SGHRS and CDR2 is YFSETQ. This CDR3 is CASNLNRGPTYEQYF. For the CDR3, the DNA is TGCGCCAGCAACTTGAACAGGGGGCCCACCTACGAGCAGTACTTC.

This chain uses TRBV6-1 with TRBJ2-3; 8 bases map to TRBD1. Per germline, CDR1 MNHNS and CDR2 SASEGT. V dropped 4 bases and J dropped 4; count of bases not matched to a gene: 7. This CDR3 contains 15 residues. CDR3 residues: CASSATGAFPDTQYF. The CDR3 DNA is TGTGCCAGCAGTGCGACAGGGGCTTTCCCAGATACGCAGTATTTT.

This chain connects TRBV28 to TRBJ1-5; D is unclear. V lost 0 bases to trimming and J lost 7 bases, with 10 bases between them. CDR1 is MDHEN and CDR2 is SYDVKM in the germline V gene. The CDR3 consists of 14 residues. The CDR3 nucleotides read TGTGCCAGCAGTTTATGGGACGGCAGACAGCCCCAGCATTTT. Residues: CASSLWDGRQPQHF. The full variable domain, its missing parts supplied by reference TRBV28 and TRBJ1-5, is DVKVTQSSRYLVKRTGEKVFLECVQDMDHENMFWYRQDPGLGLRLIYFSYDVKMKEKGDIPEGYSVSREKKERFSLILESASTNQTSMYLCASSLWDGRQPQHFGDGTRLSIL.

The chain has TRBV28 and TRBJ1-3; 8 bases match TRBD1. This CDR3 is built from 14 residues. Germline V lookup: CDR1 MDHEN, CDR2 SYDVKM. The J segment lost 4 bases and the V segment lost 5 bases, leaving 4 bases of the junction unmatched. The CDR3 region has the DNA TGTGCCAGCAGTACGACAGGGGACGGAAACACCATATATTTT. It encodes CASSTTGDGNTIYF.

This chain joins TRBV2 and TRBJ1-2; 7 bases match TRBD1. The CDR3 runs 15 residues. J was trimmed by 3 bases and V by 7 bases; bases with no gene match: 11. Germline V gives CDR1 SNHLY, CDR2 FYNNEI. CDR3 DNA: TGTGCCAGCATTGCGTTGACAGGGAAAGACTATGGCTACACCTTC. This encodes CASIALTGKDYGYTF.

The rearrangement links TRBV7-8 to TRBJ2-2; D gene uncertain. Per the germline V gene, CDR1 is SGHVS and CDR2 is FQNEAQ. The CDR3 covers 15 residues. Trimming took 1 base from V and 1 from J, leaving 7 bases between them. The CDR3 loop reads CASSLGLQNTGELFF. CDR3 nucleotides: TGTGCCAGCAGCTTAGGGCTGCAGAACACCGGGGAGCTGTTTTTT.

This clone was counted a single time. The genes are TRBV18 and TRBJ2-2, with 9 bases that match TRBD1. The CDR3 is 17 amino acids. The J segment lost 3 bases and the V segment lost 2 bases, leaving 7 bases of the junction unmatched. In germline, CDR1 is KGHSH, CDR2 LQKENI. The DNA for the CDR3 is TGTGCCAGCTCACCAAAACAGGGGGCGCTTTACACCGGGGAGCTGTTTTTT. This gives the protein CASSPKQGALYTGELFF. The variable domain in full, with the rest retrieved from reference TRBV18 and TRBJ2-2, is NAGVMQNPRHLVRRRGQEARLRCSPMKGHSHVYWYRQLPEEGLKFMVYLQKENIIDESGMPKERFSAEFPKEGPSILRIQQVVRGDSAAYFCASSPKQGALYTGELFFGEGSRLTVL.

This chain links TRBV29-1 with TRBJ2-7; 7 positions match TRBD1. This CDR3 is 18 amino acids long. Germline lookup yields CDR1 SQVTM and CDR2 ANQGSEA. V dropped 1 base and J dropped 3; count of bases not matched to a gene: 18. The CDR3 DNA reads TGCAGCGTTGAAGTGACAGGGACCCTAAGCCCCCTCAACTACGAGCAGTACTTC. Translating it yields CSVEVTGTLSPLNYEQYF.

The chain carries TRBV6-5 and TRBJ1-1; TRBD1 matches at 7 bases. The CDR3 extends over 15 amino acids. Germline V gene lookup returns CDR1 MNHEY and CDR2 SVGAGI. Trimming cost V 9 bases and J 1 base; bases outside gene matches: 11. CDR3 sequence: CASRYGTAQNTEAFF. The DNA for the CDR3 is TGTGCCAGTAGATACGGGACAGCCCAGAACACTGAAGCTTTCTTT.

This clone was counted only a few times. The genes are TRBV6-1 and TRBJ1-6; unclear D gene. The length of the CDR3 is 14 residues. CDR1 and CDR2 (germline): MNHNS, SASEGT. The V end was cut by 2 bases, the J end by 7 bases, with 9 bases between. CDR3 in DNA: TGTGCCAGCAGTGAAACCCAGAGCAATTCACCCCTCCACTTT. It codes for CASSETQSNSPLHF.